This T cell receptor (beta chain) was sequenced for a study of Tregs in tolerant kidney transplant recipients. Study-level findings and limits: Expanding Tregs on activated donor B cells appeared to best identify donor-specific TCRbeta clones. Few patients were studied, so findings need validation in larger groups. Biological reproducibility was not directly addressed, but technical replication error appeared minimal.

The assay was immunoSEQ multiplex PCR, and TCRdb's table has in-frame clones only and misses some. The repertoire holds around 120,000 clones, with roughly nine tenths as singletons. Note on this clone: The antigen remains undetermined.

CD4+CD25+CD127- Tregs, CD4+CD25- non-Tregs, CD4 and CD8 cells were sorted. This CDR3 is built from 14 residues. The rearrangement joins TRBV21-1 to TRBJ2-1; TRBD2 reflects the table's D call only, with no check against the DNA. TRBV21-1 is flagged as a pseudogene. The sample taken for sequencing was CD4+ T cells from blood. This TCR came from a human donor in good health. This CDR3 reads CASAGRLELSEQFF. The CDR3 DNA follows: TGTGCCAGCGCCGGGAGACTGGAATTGTCTGAGCAGTTCTTC.